These 19 T cell receptor beta chains came from one sample sequenced in a study of regulatory T cells in long-lasting Graves disease. Libraries of TCR beta came from iRepertoire HTBI primers plus Arm-PCR of CDR3 regions. One entry per CDR3 protein, called by TCRdb with MiXCR from the multiplex PCR reads. This table has hundreds of thousands of distinct CDR3 sequences, approximately 15% appearing once. Stated time point: newly diagnosed GD, antithyroid drugs for less than 3 months. From PBMCs, RNA was extracted and then used to make the TCR library. This same sample was also taken into another study, of T cells in Graves' hyperthyroidism and ophthalmopathy.

The material sequenced was peripheral blood mononuclear cells (PBMCs), taken at new diagnosis, from a patient treated with antithyroid drugs. All receptors derive from a woman aged 40 to 55 with Graves disease.

This chain uses TRBV7-2 with TRBJ2-7, with no clear D. Per the germline V gene, CDR1 is SGHTA and CDR2 is FQGNSA. This CDR3 region has 13 residues. V dropped 5 bases and J dropped 6 bases, with 14 bases sitting between them. The chain's CDR3 is CASSPWWAIEQYF. CDR3 nucleotide sequence: TGTGCCAGCAGCCCTTGGTGGGCGATCGAGCAGTACTTC. Together with reference TRBV7-2 and TRBJ2-7, the CDR3 gives the full variable domain: GAGVSQSPSNKVTEKGKDVELRCDPISGHTALYWYRQSLGQGLEFLIYFQGNSAPDKSGLPSDRFSAERTGGSVSTLTIQRTQQEDSAVYLCASSPWWAIEQYFGPGTRLTVT.

This clonotype has more than one count but fewer than ten. J is TRBJ2-3 and V is TRBV18, with unresolved D. V gave up 3 bases and J gave up 6 bases, with 13 bases separating them. CDR1 KGHSH and CDR2 LQKENI come from the germline V gene. The CDR3 sequence is 14 residues long. The CDR3, as DNA: TGTGCCAGCTCACCGCCACCTTTGACGGATACGCAGTATTTT. Encoded protein: CASSPPPLTDTQYF.

This clonotype was observed a handful of times. This may come from a read error, since a much larger clone is one base off. This sequence joins TRBV6-5 and TRBJ2-3; D is ambiguous. The CDR3 loop spans 16 amino acids. V was trimmed by 0 bases and J by 4 bases, leaving 14 bases between them. Germline CDR1 is MNHEY and CDR2 is SVGAGI. CDR3 amino acids: CASSYSIDRKPDTQYF. The CDR3 DNA sequence: TGTGCCAGCAGTTACTCGATCGACCGAAAACCAGATACGCAGTATTTT.

This clonotype was counted at least ten times. The chain uses TRBV24-1 and TRBJ2-1, with 15 bases aligning to TRBD2. Germline V lookup: CDR1 KGHDR, CDR2 SFDVKD. V trimming: 4 bases; J trimming: 3 bases; junction bases outside the gene matches: 9. This CDR3 is built from 19 residues. CDR3 sequence reads: CATSDRTSGRAFLYNEQFF. The CDR3 DNA sequence: TGTGCCACCAGTGACCGGACTAGCGGGAGGGCTTTTCTCTACAATGAGCAGTTCTTC.

This clonotype was observed at least ten times. The chain employs TRBV28 and TRBJ2-5, with TRBD1 as a possible D gene (5 bases). Germline lookup yields CDR1 MDHEN and CDR2 SYDVKM. The CDR3 totals 13 residues. Trimming removed 6 bases from V and 4 bases from J, with 12 bases in between. The CDR3 sequence: CASRSGHLETQYF. The CDR3, as DNA: TGTGCCAGCAGATCAGGACACCTAGAGACCCAGTACTTC.

This clonotype was counted ten times or more. The chain is built from TRBV3-1 and TRBJ2-7; D remains unclear. This CDR3 comprises 14 residues. Trimming cost V 5 bases and J 2 bases, with 13 bases left between them. The germline gives CDR1 LGHDT, CDR2 YNNKEL (reference sequence). The CDR3 spells CASSSGPLPYEQYF. CDR3 sequence (DNA): TGTGCCAGCAGCTCCGGACCGCTCCCCTACGAGCAGTACTTC.

This clonotype was seen ten or more times. J is TRBJ1-2 and V is TRBV11-2; TRBD1 might be the D (5 bases). CDR1 SGHAT and CDR2 FQNNGV come from the germline V gene. Trimming pared 2 bases from V and 7 bases from J, leaving 8 bases between. CDR3 length equals 12 residues. This chain's CDR3 is CASSLQGSGYTF. The CDR3 DNA is TGTGCCAGCAGCTTACAGGGTTCTGGCTACACCTTC.

The table lists this clonotype with many counts. The chain uses TRBV5-1 and TRBJ2-7; D possibly corresponds to TRBD1 (6 bases). The CDR3 runs 13 residues. In germline, CDR1 is SGHRS, CDR2 YFSETQ. V shed 3 bases and J shed 9 bases, with 16 bases lying between them. In DNA, the CDR3 is TGCGCCAGCAGCTCTGAACAGGGTTCAGTGCAGTACTTC. The encoded protein is CASSSEQGSVQYF. Full variable domain (remainder filled in from reference TRBV5-1 and TRBJ2-7): KAGVTQTPRYLIKTRGQQVTLSCSPISGHRSVSWYQQTPGQGLQFLFEYFSETQRNKGNFPGRFSGRQFSNSRSEMNVSTLELGDSALYLCASSSEQGSVQYFGPGTRLTVT.

This clonotype was detected ten times or more. The junction and the germline gene differ at one end; a read error may be behind it. The gene calls are TRBV5-1 and TRBJ2-3; 11 nucleotides line up with TRBD2. CDR1 and CDR2 (germline): SGHRS, YFSETQ. The CDR3 totals 16 residues. The CDR3 loop reads CASSLALAGGTDTQYF. CDR3 bases: TGTGCCAGCAGCTTAGCACTAGCGGGAGGCACAGATACGCAGTATTTT.

Ten or more counts support this clonotype. V is TRBV6-5 and J is TRBJ2-7, with D tentatively TRBD1 (6 bases). The germline V gene has CDR1 MNHEY and CDR2 SVGAGI. The CDR3 covers 15 residues. V shed 0 bases and J shed 3 bases, with 12 bases lying between them. CDR3 nucleotide sequence: TGTGCCAGCAGTTACTCCGGGACACCTGACTACGAGCAGTACTTC. As protein: CASSYSGTPDYEQYF.

This clonotype came up many times. The V and J genes are TRBV12-3 or TRBV12-4 and TRBJ1-5, with a possible D match to TRBD1 (6 bases). V shed 7 bases and J shed 5 bases, with 15 bases lying between them. CDR3 length: 14 residues. The CDR3 sequence is CASTLRRGDQPQHF. CDR3 DNA: TGTGCCAGCACCCTAAGGAGGGGGGATCAGCCCCAGCATTTT.

In its sample, this clonotype was seen a few times. The chain recombines TRBV28 with TRBJ2-3; 9 bases are a match to TRBD2. The CDR3 is made up of 15 amino acids. Unmatched junction bases numbered 7, after V lost 2 bases and J lost 7 bases. CDR1 MDHEN and CDR2 SYDVKM come from the germline V gene. The DNA for the CDR3 is TGTGCCAGCAGTTTACGCGGGAGGGCGGCGTATACGCAGTATTTT. It specifies CASSLRGRAAYTQYF.

The chain recombines TRBV5-4 with TRBJ2-7; D is tentatively TRBD1 or TRBD2 (6 bases each). V lost 4 bases to trimming and J lost 2 bases, with 13 bases between them. From germline, CDR1 is SGHNT and CDR2 YYREEE (reference sequence). The CDR3 has 14 amino acids. CDR3 loop: CASSMWGAAYEQYF. The CDR3 DNA reads as TGTGCCAGCAGCATGTGGGGGGCCGCCTACGAGCAGTACTTC.

The table lists this clonotype with a count of one. This chain links TRBV5-5 with TRBJ1-4; D perhaps matches TRBD1 (5 bases). Germline-derived CDR1 and CDR2 are SGHKS and YYEKEE (reference sequence). V was cut by 4 bases and J by 8 bases, with 9 bases left in between. This CDR3 has 12 amino acids. CDR3 nucleotide sequence: TGTGCCAGCAGCGGGGGAATAGAAAAACTGTTTTTT. This translates into CASSGGIEKLFF.

This clonotype was found many times. The chain carries TRBV28 and TRBJ2-7; D is unresolved. The CDR3 sequence is 11 residues long. Deletions cut 6 bases from V and 2 bases from J, with 5 bases between. Germline values: CDR1 MDHEN, CDR2 SYDVKM. The CDR3 DNA reads as TGTGCCAGCAGCCACGCCTACGAGCAGTACTTC. It yields the protein CASSHAYEQYF.

The chain recombines TRBV6-2 or TRBV6-3 with TRBJ2-4; D not resolved. The CDR3 loop spans 16 amino acids. Trimming pared 5 bases from V and 2 bases from J, leaving 16 bases between. Per the germline V gene, CDR1 is MNHEY and CDR2 is SVGEGT. The CDR3: CASSEDPRVTKNIQYF. The CDR3 bases are TGTGCCAGCAGTGAGGACCCCAGAGTAACCAAAAACATTCAGTACTTC.

This clonotype was seen only a few times. The genes are TRBV27 and TRBJ1-5; TRBD1 matches 7 bases. This CDR3 has 14 amino acids. Germline V gene lookup returns CDR1 MNHEY and CDR2 SMNVEV (reference sequence). J was trimmed by 3 bases and V by 5 bases; bases with no gene match: 4. The CDR3 loop reads CASSHGTVNQPQHF. As DNA, the CDR3 is TGTGCCAGCAGTCATGGGACAGTCAATCAGCCCCAGCATTTT.

In regard to this clonotype: A read error may be the cause here, since a much bigger clone is one base away. The rearrangement uses TRBV11-3 and TRBJ2-5, with 8 positions matching TRBD1. The DNA end is a closer match to TRBJ2-1, so the J assignment may be wrong. CDR3 size: 15 residues. Germline V gene lookup returns CDR1 SGHNT and CDR2 YENEEA. The chain's CDR3 is CARSAQGAVYNEQFF. CDR3 sequence (DNA): TGTGCCAGAAGCGCTCAGGGGGCTGTCTACAATGAGCAGTTCTTC.

This clonotype was seen at least ten times. The rearrangement uses TRBV7-8 and TRBJ2-7; TRBD2 is a possible D gene (5 bases). The germline V gene encodes CDR1 SGHVS and CDR2 FQNEAQ. V shed 1 base and J shed 4 bases, with 14 bases lying between them. This CDR3 spans 15 amino acids. The CDR3 reads CASSLGGSAIYEQYF. The CDR3 DNA sequence: TGTGCCAGCAGCTTAGGTGGTAGCGCGATTTACGAGCAGTACTTC.